The sequence of this TCR beta chain was determined in a study of blood T cell repertoires in COVID-19. The wider study: PBMCs, B-cell-depleted T cells, or T cells were the source of the cDNA or gDNA that made up the material.

CDR1 is SGHNT and CDR2 is YYREEE in the germline V gene (reference sequence). The CDR3 runs 13 residues. Trimming took 0 bases from V and 6 from J, leaving 7 bases between them. In the authors' workflow: Amplification from reference gene primers served as the basis for estimated nucleated cell counts. Clones were sequenced by immunoSEQ multiplex PCR, and TCRdb holds only the in-frame ones, with some missing. Clone size and the V and J calls come from that table; the DNA yielded D and trimming. This sample has about 220,000 clones; 70% to 90% occur once, and the top ten carry around 13%. The TCR sequence derives from a human donor in a cohort sampled during active COVID-19. Sequencing used peripheral blood. The rearrangement joins TRBV5-4 to TRBJ2-1; tentative D call: TRBD1 (6 bases). CDR3 region: CASSLVGGNEQFF. CDR3 DNA: TGTGCCAGCAGCTTGGTAGGGGGCAATGAGCAGTTCTTC.